What follows are 2 T cell receptor beta chains derived from one specimen sequenced in a study of blood T cell repertoires in COVID-19. Some clones are missing from TCRdb's copy, which holds only in-frame ones; the method was immunoSEQ multiplex PCR. The sample contains over 200,000 clones, 83% of which appear only once. Sequencing used peripheral blood. These receptor sequences come from a woman aged 40 to 49 with active or convalescent COVID-19.

Only a few counts were recorded for this clone. The gene calls are TRBV6-2 or TRBV6-3 and TRBJ2-7, with D possibly matching TRBD1 (6 bases). CDR1 and CDR2 from the germline V gene are MNHEY and SVGEGT. V lost 2 bases and J 6 bases, leaving 14 bases between the germline ends. There are 14 residues in the CDR3. The CDR3 DNA is TGTGCCAGCAGTTACCCTTCGCAAGGGGGCGAGCAGTACTTC. Amino acids: CASSYPSQGGEQYF.

The chain joins TRBV5-5 to TRBJ1-2; the D is unclear. Germline CDR1 and CDR2: SGHKS and YYEKEE (reference sequence). CDR3 size: 14 residues. V lost 2 bases to trimming and J lost 2 bases, with 10 bases between them. As DNA, the CDR3 is TGTGCCAGCAGCTTAAGCGGCGGCAACTATGGCTACACCTTC. Translated: CASSLSGGNYGYTF. The complete variable domain, with remaining parts taken from reference TRBV5-5 and TRBJ1-2, reads DAGVTQSPTHLIKTRGQQVTLRCSPISGHKSVSWYQQVLGQGPQFIFQYYEKEERGRGNFPDRFSARQFPNYSSELNVNALLLGDSALYLCASSLSGGNYGYTFGSGTRLTVV.